The TCR beta chain under discussion was sequenced for a study of cytomegalovirus exposure and HLA in healthy donors. Only in-frame clones appear in the TCRdb table, and some are missing; sequencing was by immunoSEQ multiplex PCR. The table records approximately 120,000 clones, about 87% of them present only once. This clone has just one count. Its antigen remains unknown. There are 14 residues in the CDR3. Per germline, CDR1 SEHNR and CDR2 FQNEAQ (reference sequence). V lost 5 bases to trimming and J lost 5 bases, with 16 bases between them. Study observations and caveats: In vitro experiments confirmed that a few CMV-associated chains were specific for CMV antigens. Cytomegalovirus association was assigned to 150 to 200 TCR beta chains.

The chain uses TRBV7-9 and TRBJ2-7, with D possibly TRBD2 on 5 matching bases. Specimen: PBMCs. This clonotype was sampled from a woman younger than 30 in good health and CMV-seronegative. CDR3 bases: TGTGCCAGCAGCCCTAGCCTCGCCGCGGACGAGCAGTACTTC. Protein product: CASSPSLAADEQYF.